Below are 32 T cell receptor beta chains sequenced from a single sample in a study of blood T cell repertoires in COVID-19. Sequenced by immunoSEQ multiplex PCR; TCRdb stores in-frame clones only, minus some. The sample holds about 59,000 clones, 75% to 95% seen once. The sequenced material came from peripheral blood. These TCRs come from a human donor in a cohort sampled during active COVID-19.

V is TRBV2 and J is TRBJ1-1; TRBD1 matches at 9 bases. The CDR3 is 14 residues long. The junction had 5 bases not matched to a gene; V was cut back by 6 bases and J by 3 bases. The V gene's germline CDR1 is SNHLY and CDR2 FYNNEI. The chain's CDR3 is CASRKDRGDTEAFF. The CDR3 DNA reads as TGTGCCAGCAGGAAAGACAGGGGGGACACTGAAGCTTTCTTT.

The CDR3 DNA sequence: TGTGCCAGCAGTGTTGGGGGCGCGCAGCCCCAGCATTTT. This sequence encodes CASSVGGAQPQHF. This chain connects TRBV6-2 or TRBV6-3 to TRBJ1-5; D perhaps matches TRBD1 (6 bases). The CDR3 is 13 residues long. V was trimmed by 5 bases and J by 7 bases, leaving 12 bases between them. Germline CDR1 MNHEY, CDR2 SVGEGT.

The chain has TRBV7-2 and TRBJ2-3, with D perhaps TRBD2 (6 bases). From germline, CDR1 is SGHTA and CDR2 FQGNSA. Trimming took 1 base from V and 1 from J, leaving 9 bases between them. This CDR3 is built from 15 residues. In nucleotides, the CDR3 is TGTGCCAGCAGCTTAGTGGGACTGGGCACAGATACGCAGTATTTT. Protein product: CASSLVGLGTDTQYF.

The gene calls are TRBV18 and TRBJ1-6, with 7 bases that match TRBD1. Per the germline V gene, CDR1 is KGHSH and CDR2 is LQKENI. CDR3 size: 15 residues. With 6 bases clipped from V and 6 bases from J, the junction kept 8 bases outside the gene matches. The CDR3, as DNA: TGTGCCAGCTCCCGGGGACAGATATTTAATTCACCCCTCCACTTT. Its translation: CASSRGQIFNSPLHF.

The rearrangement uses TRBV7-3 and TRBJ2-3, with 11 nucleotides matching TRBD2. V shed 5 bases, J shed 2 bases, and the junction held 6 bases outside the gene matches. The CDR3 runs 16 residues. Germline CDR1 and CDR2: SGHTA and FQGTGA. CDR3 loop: CASSPGTSGYTDTQYF. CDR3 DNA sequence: TGTGCCAGCAGCCCCGGGACTAGCGGCTACACAGATACGCAGTATTTT.

The CDR3 bases are TGCGCCAGCAGCCGCTCCACAGGGGGAGAGACCCAGTACTTC. It codes for CASSRSTGGETQYF. The gene calls are TRBV4-3 and TRBJ2-5; 8 nucleotides line up with TRBD1. V trimming: 4 bases; J trimming: 4 bases; junction bases outside the gene matches: 5. CDR3 length equals 14 residues. CDR1 and CDR2 (germline): LGHNA, YSLEER.

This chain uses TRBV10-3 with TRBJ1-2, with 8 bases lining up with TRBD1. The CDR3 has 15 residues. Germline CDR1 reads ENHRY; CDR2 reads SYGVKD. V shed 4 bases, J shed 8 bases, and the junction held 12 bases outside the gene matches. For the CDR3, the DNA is TGTGCCATCAGTGGTGACAGGGGTCCGGGGGAAGGCTACACCTTC. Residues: CAISGDRGPGEGYTF.

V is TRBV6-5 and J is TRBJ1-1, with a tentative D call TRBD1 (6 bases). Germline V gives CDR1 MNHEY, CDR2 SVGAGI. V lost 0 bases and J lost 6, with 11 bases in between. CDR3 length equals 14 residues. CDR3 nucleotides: TGTGCCAGCAGTTACTCCAGGGGAGTGGCTGAAGCTTTCTTT. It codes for CASSYSRGVAEAFF.

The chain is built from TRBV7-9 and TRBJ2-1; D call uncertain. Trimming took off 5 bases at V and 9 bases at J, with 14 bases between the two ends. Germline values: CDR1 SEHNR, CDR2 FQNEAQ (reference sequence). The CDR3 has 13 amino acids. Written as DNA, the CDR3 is TGTGCCAGCAGCCTTACCGAGGCGGTTGAGCAGTTCTTC. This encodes CASSLTEAVEQFF.

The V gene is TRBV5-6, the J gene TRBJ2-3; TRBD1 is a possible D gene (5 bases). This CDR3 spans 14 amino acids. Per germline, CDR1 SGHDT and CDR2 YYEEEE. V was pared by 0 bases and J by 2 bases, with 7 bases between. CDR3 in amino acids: CASSLEGITDTQYF. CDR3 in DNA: TGTGCCAGCAGCTTGGAGGGGATCACAGATACGCAGTATTTT.

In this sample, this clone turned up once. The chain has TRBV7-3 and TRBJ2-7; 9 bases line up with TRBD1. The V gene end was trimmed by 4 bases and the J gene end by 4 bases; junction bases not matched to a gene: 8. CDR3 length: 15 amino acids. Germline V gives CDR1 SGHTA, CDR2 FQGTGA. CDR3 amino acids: CASSSYPGQGYEQYF. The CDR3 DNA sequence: TGTGCCAGCAGCTCATATCCGGGACAGGGTTACGAGCAGTACTTC.

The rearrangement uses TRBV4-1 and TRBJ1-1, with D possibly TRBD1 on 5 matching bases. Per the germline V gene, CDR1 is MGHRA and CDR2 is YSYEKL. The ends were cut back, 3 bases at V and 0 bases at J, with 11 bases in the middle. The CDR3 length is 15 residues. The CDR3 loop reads CASSQEGLLNTEAFF. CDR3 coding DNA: TGCGCCAGCAGCCAGGAGGGACTGTTGAACACTGAAGCTTTCTTT.

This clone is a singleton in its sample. The CDR3 DNA reads TGTGCCAGCAGCTTCACGTCGGGGTCCCAAGAGACCCAGTACTTC. Translated, it gives CASSFTSGSQETQYF. The V call is TRBV7-2, the J call TRBJ2-5, with a weak D call TRBD2 (5 bases). The CDR3 is 15 residues long. The V gene lost 3 bases and the J gene lost 1 base, with 12 bases spanning the gap. The V gene's germline CDR1 is SGHTA and CDR2 FQGNSA.

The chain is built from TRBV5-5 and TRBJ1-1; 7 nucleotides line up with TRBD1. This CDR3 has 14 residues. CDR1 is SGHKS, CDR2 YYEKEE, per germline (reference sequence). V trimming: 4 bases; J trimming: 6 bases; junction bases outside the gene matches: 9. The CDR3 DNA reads TGTGCCAGCAGCCCCACCGGGACAGACCCTGAAGCTTTCTTT. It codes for CASSPTGTDPEAFF.

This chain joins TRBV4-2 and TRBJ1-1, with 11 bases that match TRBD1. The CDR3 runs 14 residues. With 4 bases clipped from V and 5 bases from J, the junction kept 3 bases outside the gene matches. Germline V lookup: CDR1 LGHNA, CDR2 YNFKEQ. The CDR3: CASSPGQGGTEAFF. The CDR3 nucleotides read TGTGCCAGCAGCCCGGGACAGGGGGGGACTGAAGCTTTCTTT.

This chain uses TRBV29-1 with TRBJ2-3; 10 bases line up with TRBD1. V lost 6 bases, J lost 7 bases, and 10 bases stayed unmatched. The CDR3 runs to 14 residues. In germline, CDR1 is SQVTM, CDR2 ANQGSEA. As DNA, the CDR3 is TGCAGCGTCGTCCGGGACAGGGGTTATCATACGCAGTATTTT. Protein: CSVVRDRGYHTQYF.

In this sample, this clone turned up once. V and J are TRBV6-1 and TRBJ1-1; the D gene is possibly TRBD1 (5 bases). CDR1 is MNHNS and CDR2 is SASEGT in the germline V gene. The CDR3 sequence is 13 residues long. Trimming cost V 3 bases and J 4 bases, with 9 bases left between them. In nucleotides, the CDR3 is TGTGCCAGCAGTGAGGGGGGTGTCACTGAAGCTTTCTTT. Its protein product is CASSEGGVTEAFF.

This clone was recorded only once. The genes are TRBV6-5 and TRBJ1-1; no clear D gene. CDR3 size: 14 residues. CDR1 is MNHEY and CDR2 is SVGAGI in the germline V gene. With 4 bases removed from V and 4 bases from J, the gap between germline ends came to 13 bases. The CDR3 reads CASSFRSLLTEAFF. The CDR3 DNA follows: TGTGCCAGCAGTTTTCGCAGTCTGCTCACTGAAGCTTTCTTT.

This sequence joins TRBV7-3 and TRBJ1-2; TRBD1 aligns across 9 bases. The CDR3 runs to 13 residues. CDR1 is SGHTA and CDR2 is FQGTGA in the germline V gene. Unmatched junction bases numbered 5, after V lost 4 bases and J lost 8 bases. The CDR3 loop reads CASSSRTGEGYTF. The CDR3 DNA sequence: TGTGCCAGCAGCTCCCGGACAGGGGAGGGCTACACCTTC.

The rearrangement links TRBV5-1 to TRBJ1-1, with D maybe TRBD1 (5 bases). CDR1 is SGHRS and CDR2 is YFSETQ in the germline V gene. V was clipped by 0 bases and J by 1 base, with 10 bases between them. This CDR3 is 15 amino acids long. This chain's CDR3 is CASSLVVGQNTEAFF. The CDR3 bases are TGCGCCAGCAGCTTGGTTGTGGGGCAGAACACTGAAGCTTTCTTT.

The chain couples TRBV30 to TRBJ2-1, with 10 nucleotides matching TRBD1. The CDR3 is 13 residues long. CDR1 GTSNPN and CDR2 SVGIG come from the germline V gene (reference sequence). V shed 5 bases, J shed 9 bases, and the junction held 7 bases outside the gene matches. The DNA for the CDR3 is TGTGCCTGGGACAGGGGGCGAGATTTTGAGCAGTTCTTC. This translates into CAWDRGRDFEQFF.

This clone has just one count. The CDR3 sequence is CASSEARQGAPGANVLTF. The DNA of the CDR3 is TGTGCCAGCAGTGAAGCGCGACAGGGGGCACCTGGGGCCAACGTCCTGACTTTC. V usage is TRBV25-1 and J usage is TRBJ2-6; 10 nucleotides align to TRBD1. The CDR3 extends over 18 amino acids. J lost 2 bases, V lost 2 bases, and 6 bases had no gene match. CDR1 is MGHDK, CDR2 SYGVNS, per germline.

The CDR3 bases are TGTGCCAGCAGCTTAAGGGGGGTCACAGATACGCAGTATTTT. Translating it yields CASSLRGVTDTQYF. The chain links TRBV7-3 to TRBJ2-3, with D possibly TRBD2 on 6 matching bases. The ends were cut back, 1 base at V and 2 bases at J, with 7 bases in the middle. CDR3 length: 14 residues. Germline CDR1 is SGHTA and CDR2 is FQGTGA.

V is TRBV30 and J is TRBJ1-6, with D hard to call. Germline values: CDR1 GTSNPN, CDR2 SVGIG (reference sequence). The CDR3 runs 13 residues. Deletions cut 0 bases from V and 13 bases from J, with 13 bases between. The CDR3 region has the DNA TGTGCCTGGAGTGTGAGTACAGCTCCTCCCCTCCACTTT. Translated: CAWSVSTAPPLHF.

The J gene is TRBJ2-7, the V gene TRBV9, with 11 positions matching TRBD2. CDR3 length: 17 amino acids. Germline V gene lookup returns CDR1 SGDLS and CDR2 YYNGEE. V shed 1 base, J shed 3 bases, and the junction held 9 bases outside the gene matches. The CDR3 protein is CASSVNPLAGDFYEQYF. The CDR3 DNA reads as TGTGCCAGCAGCGTAAATCCACTAGCGGGAGATTTCTACGAGCAGTACTTC. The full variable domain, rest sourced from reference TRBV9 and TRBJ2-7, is DSGVTQTPKHLITATGQRVTLRCSPRSGDLSVYWYQQSLDQGLQFLIQYYNGEERAKGNILERFSAQQFPDLHSELNLSSLELGDSALYFCASSVNPLAGDFYEQYFGPGTRLTVT.

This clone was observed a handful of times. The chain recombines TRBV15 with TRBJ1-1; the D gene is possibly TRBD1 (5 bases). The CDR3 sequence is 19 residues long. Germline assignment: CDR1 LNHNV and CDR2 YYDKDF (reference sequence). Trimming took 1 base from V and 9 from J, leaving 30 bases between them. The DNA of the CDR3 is TGTGCCACCAGCAGAGTCGCGGGACGACAACGGGGATCCAGGGCCCAAGCTTTCTTT. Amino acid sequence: CATSRVAGRQRGSRAQAFF.

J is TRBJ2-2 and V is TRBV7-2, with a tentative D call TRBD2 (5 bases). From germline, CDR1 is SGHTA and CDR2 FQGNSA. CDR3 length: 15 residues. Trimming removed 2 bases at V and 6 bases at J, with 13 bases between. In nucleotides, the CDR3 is TGTGCCAGCAGCTTAAAGTCTGGAGGAGCCGGGGAGCTGTTTTTT. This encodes CASSLKSGGAGELFF. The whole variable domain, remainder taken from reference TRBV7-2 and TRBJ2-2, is GAGVSQSPSNKVTEKGKDVELRCDPISGHTALYWYRQSLGQGLEFLIYFQGNSAPDKSGLPSDRFSAERTGGSVSTLTIQRTQQEDSAVYLCASSLKSGGAGELFFGEGSRLTVL.

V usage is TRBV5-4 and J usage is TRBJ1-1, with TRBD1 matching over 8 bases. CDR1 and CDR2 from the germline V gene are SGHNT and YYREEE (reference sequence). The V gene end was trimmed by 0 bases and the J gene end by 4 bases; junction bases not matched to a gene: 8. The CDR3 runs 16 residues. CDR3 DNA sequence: TGTGCCAGCAGCTTGGCAGGGGGCGCTGTTATCACTGAAGCTTTCTTT. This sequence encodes CASSLAGGAVITEAFF.

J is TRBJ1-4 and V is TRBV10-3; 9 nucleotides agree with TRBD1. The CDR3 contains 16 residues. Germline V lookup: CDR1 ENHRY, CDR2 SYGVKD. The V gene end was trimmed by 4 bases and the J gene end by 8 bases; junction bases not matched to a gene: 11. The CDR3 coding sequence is TGTGCCATCAGTGTTAATCCGGGACAGGGAGGAGAAAAACTGTTTTTT. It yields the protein CAISVNPGQGGEKLFF.

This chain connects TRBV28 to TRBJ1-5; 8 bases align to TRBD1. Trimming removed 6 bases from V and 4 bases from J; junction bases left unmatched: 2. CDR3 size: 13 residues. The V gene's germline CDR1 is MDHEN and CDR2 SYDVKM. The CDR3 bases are TGTGCCAGCAGCCGGACAGGGAATCAGCCCCAGCATTTT. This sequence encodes CASSRTGNQPQHF.

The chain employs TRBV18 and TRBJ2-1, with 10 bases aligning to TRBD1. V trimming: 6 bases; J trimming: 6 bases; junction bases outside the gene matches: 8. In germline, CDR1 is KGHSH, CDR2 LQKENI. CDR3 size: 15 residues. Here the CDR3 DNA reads TGTGCCAGCTCGCAGACAGGGGGCGTCTCCAATGAGCAGTTCTTC. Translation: CASSQTGGVSNEQFF.

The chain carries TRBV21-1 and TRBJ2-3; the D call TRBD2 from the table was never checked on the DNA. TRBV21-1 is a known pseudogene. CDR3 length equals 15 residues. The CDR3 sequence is CASFGTSGNTDTQYF. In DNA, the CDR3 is TGTGCCAGCTTTGGGACTAGCGGGAACACAGATACGCAGTATTTT.